Listed here are 30 T cell receptor beta chains from one sample, sequenced in a study of metastatic and nonmetastatic thyroid tumors. Until they underwent thyroid surgery, no patient had received any treatment. TCRdb re-called clones via MiXCR from the PCR reads. The table lists some 22,000 clones, about 21% of them singletons. The sample consisted of blood. These receptor sequences come from a male donor with papillary thyroid cancer or a benign thyroid nodule (not recorded which). Some clones in this sample may be carry-over from other donors' samples.

The chain has TRBV5-6 and TRBJ2-1, with a tentative D call TRBD1 (6 bases). The CDR3 sequence is 15 residues long. Germline lookup yields CDR1 SGHDT and CDR2 YYEEEE. The V and J ends lost 2 bases and 4 bases respectively, with 13 bases between them. The CDR3 bases are TGTGCCAGCAGCTTTGGGTACAGGGCTTACAATGAGCAGTTCTTC. Its protein product is CASSFGYRAYNEQFF.

This clone was detected ten times or more. The J gene is TRBJ2-1, the V gene TRBV5-1; 7 positions agree with TRBD2. After removal of 1 base from V and 7 bases from J, the junction contained 5 bases not matched to a gene. Germline V CDR1 and CDR2: SGHRS, YFSETQ. The CDR3 extends over 14 amino acids. CDR3 amino acids: CASSLSPLANEQFF. In DNA form, the CDR3 reads TGCGCCAGCAGCTTGTCCCCACTAGCGAATGAGCAGTTCTTC.

V is TRBV5-1 and J is TRBJ1-2; no definite D call. This CDR3 comprises 13 residues. The germline V and J ends were trimmed by 4 bases and 2 bases, with 9 bases remaining between them. Germline V gene lookup returns CDR1 SGHRS and CDR2 YFSETQ. CDR3 coding DNA: TGCGCCAGCAGCCCCAGGTGGAACTATGGCTACACCTTC. Residues: CASSPRWNYGYTF.

The chain recombines TRBV19 with TRBJ1-1; D call uncertain. Germline CDR1 reads LNHDA; CDR2 reads SQIVND (reference sequence). The V gene lost 3 bases and the J gene lost 0 bases, with 8 bases spanning the gap. The CDR3 has 14 residues. The CDR3 DNA is TGTGCCAGTAGTATCGAGGGTATGAACACTGAAGCTTTCTTT. Amino acids: CASSIEGMNTEAFF.

This clone was found many times. J is TRBJ2-3 and V is TRBV11-2, with TRBD1 identical over 9 bases. The CDR3 loop spans 16 amino acids. The V gene end was trimmed by 0 bases and the J gene end by 1 base; junction bases not matched to a gene: 2. Germline V gene data show CDR1 as SGHAT and CDR2 as FQNNGV. The CDR3: CASSLDRTGGTDTQYF. CDR3 nucleotides: TGTGCCAGCAGCTTAGATCGGACAGGGGGCACAGATACGCAGTATTTT.

This rearrangement joins TRBV9 to TRBJ2-7, with 11 bases matching TRBD1. The CDR3 length is 15 residues. CDR1 is SGDLS and CDR2 is YYNGEE in the germline V gene. Germline trimming cut 6 bases from V and 5 bases from J; bases unmatched to any gene: 10. Here the CDR3 reads CASILGQGALDEQYF. As DNA, the CDR3 is TGTGCCAGCATCCTCGGACAGGGGGCGTTGGACGAGCAGTACTTC.

The sample holds many counts of this clone. This chain joins TRBV5-1 and TRBJ1-5, with D possibly being TRBD1 (6 bases). This CDR3 region has 15 residues. Germline CDR1 SGHRS, CDR2 YFSETQ. V lost 0 bases to trimming and J lost 6 bases, with 13 bases between them. The CDR3 sequence: CASSLGGGESQPQHF. CDR3 in DNA: TGCGCCAGCAGCTTGGGGGGGGGCGAGTCTCAGCCCCAGCATTTT.

This clone came up many times. This chain links TRBV20-1 with TRBJ1-1; D remains ambiguous. Per germline, CDR1 DFQATT and CDR2 SNEGSKA (reference sequence). The length of the CDR3 is 12 residues. Trimming cost V 5 bases and J 4 bases, with 11 bases left between them. CDR3 protein: CSAARPGTEAFF. In DNA, the CDR3 is TGCAGTGCTGCTCGTCCCGGCACTGAAGCTTTCTTT.

This clone occurred once. The rearrangement links TRBV30 to TRBJ1-1; D unresolved. The germline gives CDR1 GTSNPN, CDR2 SVGIG (reference sequence). The CDR3 length is 13 residues. V lost 1 base, J lost 2 bases, and 8 bases lay in between. This CDR3 is CAWSAALNTEAFF. CDR3 sequence (DNA): TGTGCCTGGAGTGCAGCGTTAAACACTGAAGCTTTCTTT.

This clone was counted at least ten times. This sequence joins TRBV5-1 and TRBJ2-7; unclear D gene. The V and J ends lost 1 base and 3 bases respectively, with 8 bases between them. Per germline, CDR1 SGHRS and CDR2 YFSETQ. CDR3 length equals 13 residues. CDR3 nucleotides: TGCGCCAGCAGCTTGTTCCCACACTACGAGCAGTACTTC. Encoded protein: CASSLFPHYEQYF. Full variable domain (rest looked up from reference TRBV5-1 and TRBJ2-7): KAGVTQTPRYLIKTRGQQVTLSCSPISGHRSVSWYQQTPGQGLQFLFEYFSETQRNKGNFPGRFSGRQFSNSRSEMNVSTLELGDSALYLCASSLFPHYEQYFGPGTRLTVT.

Many counts were recorded for this clone. The chain links TRBV7-2 to TRBJ2-2, with a weak D call TRBD2 (6 bases). Germline V gives CDR1 SGHTA, CDR2 FQGNSA. The CDR3 consists of 15 residues. Trimming shortened V by 3 bases and J by 8 bases, and 16 bases separated the two germline ends. CDR3 amino acids: CASSFTRSRGGELFF. The CDR3 bases are TGTGCCAGCAGCTTCACCCGGTCTCGGGGGGGGGAGCTGTTTTTT.

This clone came up many times. The chain employs TRBV30 and TRBJ2-1, with a tentative D call TRBD1 (5 bases). The CDR3 totals 13 residues. Germline CDR1 is GTSNPN and CDR2 is SVGIG (reference sequence). V was clipped by 1 base and J by 7 bases, with 11 bases between them. CDR3 residues: CAWSAQGPNEQFF. The CDR3 nucleotides are TGTGCCTGGAGTGCGCAGGGCCCAAATGAGCAGTTCTTC.

This clone has just a few counts. V gene TRBV6-1 combines with J gene TRBJ1-3; tentative D call: TRBD1 (5 bases). The V end lost 0 bases, the J end lost 0 bases, and 9 bases lay between the germline ends. This CDR3 comprises 16 residues. Germline CDR1 MNHNS, CDR2 SASEGT. CDR3 sequence: CASSEAAGDSGNTIYF. For the CDR3, the DNA is TGTGCCAGCAGTGAAGCAGCGGGGGACTCTGGAAACACCATATATTTT.

The table lists this clone with a few counts. The chain carries TRBV6-4 and TRBJ2-6; no definite D call. The CDR3 loop spans 15 amino acids. Germline CDR1 reads MRHNA; CDR2 reads SNTAGT. Trimming pared 10 bases from V and 0 bases from J, leaving 13 bases between. The DNA for the CDR3 is TGTGCCAACAGCCGATACAGCTCTGGGGCCAACGTCCTGACTTTC. Translation gives CANSRYSSGANVLTF.

This clone occurred many times. For the CDR3, the DNA is TGTGCCAGCAATCCCCGCCTGGGGGGAGATACGCAGTATTTT. This translates into CASNPRLGGDTQYF. The chain has TRBV6-2 or TRBV6-3 and TRBJ2-3; weak D call: TRBD2 (6 bases). Trimming took off 7 bases at V and 5 bases at J, with 16 bases between the two ends. Germline V gene lookup returns CDR1 MNHEY and CDR2 SVGEGT. The CDR3 loop spans 14 amino acids.

This clone has more than one count but fewer than ten. DNA of the CDR3: TGTGCCAGCAGACTGAAAGGGTTGGGGCCCGGGGAGCTGTTTTTT. This gives the protein CASRLKGLGPGELFF. The V gene is TRBV6-2 or TRBV6-3, the J gene TRBJ2-2; D may be TRBD1 (5 bases). Germline V lookup: CDR1 MNHEY, CDR2 SVGEGT. CDR3 size: 15 residues. V lost 6 bases and J 6 bases, leaving 17 bases between the germline ends.

The CDR3 nucleotides read TGTGCCAGCAGCCCATACTACGAGCAGTACTTC. Translated, it gives CASSPYYEQYF. This rearrangement joins TRBV7-8 to TRBJ2-7; unclear D gene. CDR1 and CDR2 from the germline V gene are SGHVS and FQNEAQ. Trimming left V 5 bases short and J 3 bases short, with 5 bases between. The CDR3 extends over 11 amino acids.

The chain is built from TRBV11-3 and TRBJ1-4; no clear D. The ends were cut back, 4 bases at V and 4 bases at J, with 7 bases in the middle. The CDR3 runs to 13 residues. Looked up from germline, CDR1 is SGHNT and CDR2 is YENEEA. This CDR3 is CASSSTVNEKLFF. CDR3 coding DNA: TGTGCCAGCAGCTCAACAGTTAATGAAAAACTGTTTTTT.

This clone is categorized as medium-sized. The chain is built from TRBV6-1 and TRBJ1-5; no clear D. Germline assignment: CDR1 MNHNS and CDR2 SASEGT. The V gene lost 4 bases and the J gene lost 6 bases, with 7 bases spanning the gap. This CDR3 is 12 amino acids long. The CDR3 is CASSVRSQPQHF. The CDR3 DNA is TGTGCCAGCAGTGTTCGGAGTCAGCCCCAGCATTTT.

This clone came up many times. The V call is TRBV5-5, the J call TRBJ2-7; perhaps TRBD1 as D (5 bases). Trimming took 2 bases from V and 3 from J, leaving 12 bases between them. The CDR3 length is 14 residues. From germline, CDR1 is SGHKS and CDR2 YYEKEE (reference sequence). The CDR3 protein is CASSLPGANYEQYF. CDR3 bases: TGTGCCAGCAGCTTACCTGGGGCTAACTACGAGCAGTACTTC.

Details on this clone: At one end the junction does not follow the germline gene, possibly because of a read error. This chain connects TRBV7-3 to TRBJ2-3; tentatively, D is TRBD1 or TRBD2 (6 bases each). The CDR3 covers 16 residues. From germline, CDR1 is SGHTA and CDR2 FQGTGA. The CDR3 DNA follows: TGTGCCAGCAGATTAAGGGGGGAAGGGCAAACAGATACGCAGTATTTT. Its translation: CASRLRGEGQTDTQYF.

V and J are TRBV20-1 and TRBJ1-2; D perhaps matches TRBD1 (6 bases). There are 13 residues in the CDR3. V dropped 3 bases and J dropped 4 bases, with 12 bases sitting between them. The germline gives CDR1 DFQATT, CDR2 SNEGSKA (reference sequence). CDR3 sequence: CSASRQASYGYTF. Here the CDR3 DNA reads TGCAGTGCTAGTCGACAGGCGAGCTATGGCTACACCTTC.

There are a few counts of this clone. In DNA form, the CDR3 reads TGTGCCAGCAAACTAGCGGGAGCTCGAGAGCAGTACTTC. Translated: CASKLAGAREQYF. The J gene is TRBJ2-7, the V gene TRBV28; TRBD2 matches at 11 bases. With 7 bases clipped from V and 7 bases from J, the junction kept 6 bases outside the gene matches. The length of the CDR3 is 13 residues. CDR1 and CDR2 from the germline V gene are MDHEN and SYDVKM. Combining the CDR3 with reference TRBV28 and TRBJ2-7 gives the whole variable domain DVKVTQSSRYLVKRTGEKVFLECVQDMDHENMFWYRQDPGLGLRLIYFSYDVKMKEKGDIPEGYSVSREKKERFSLILESASTNQTSMYLCASKLAGAREQYFGPGTRLTVT.

By share, this clone ranks as medium-sized. This chain links TRBV6-2 or TRBV6-3 with TRBJ2-7; D not certain. Germline CDR1 MNHEY, CDR2 SVGEGT. V lost 2 bases and J lost 0, with 11 bases in between. This CDR3 comprises 15 residues. CDR3 sequence (DNA): TGTGCCAGCAGTTACGGCGGCGACCCCTCCTACGAGCAGTACTTC. Translated, it gives CASSYGGDPSYEQYF.

Of note for this clone: A much larger clone differs from this one at a single base, so this may be a read error. CDR3 DNA sequence: TGCGCCAGCAGCTTGAGTAGTACACCCCTCCACTTT. This encodes CASSLSSTPLHF. V usage is TRBV5-6 and J usage is TRBJ1-6, with D unresolved. In germline, CDR1 is SGHDT, CDR2 YYEEEE. This CDR3 is 12 amino acids long. Complete variable domain (other parts from reference TRBV5-6 and TRBJ1-6): DAGVTQSPTHLIKTRGQQVTLRCSPKSGHDTVSWYQQALGQGPQFIFQYYEEEERQRGNFPDRFSGHQFPNYSSELNVNALLLGDSALYLCASSLSSTPLHFGNGTRLTVT.

This clone was found many times. The chain links TRBV7-2 to TRBJ2-7, with 7 bases fitting TRBD1. This CDR3 contains 15 residues. V dropped 1 base and J dropped 1; count of bases not matched to a gene: 4. From germline, CDR1 is SGHTA and CDR2 FQGNSA. CDR3 DNA sequence: TGTGCCAGCAGCTTAGTTGGGACAGCTTCCTACGAGCAGTACTTC. Translated, it gives CASSLVGTASYEQYF.

This clone was counted many times. The V call is TRBV20-1, the J call TRBJ2-5; 8 nucleotides agree with TRBD1. Trimming took 3 bases from V and 5 from J; bases not matched to a gene: 5. The CDR3 is 13 residues long. CDR1 is DFQATT, CDR2 SNEGSKA, per germline (reference sequence). Here the CDR3 DNA reads TGCAGTGCTAGCTCAGGGGGCGCGGAGACCCAGTACTTC. It codes for CSASSGGAETQYF.

This clone was seen repeatedly, ten times or more. The chain combines TRBV6-2 or TRBV6-3 with TRBJ2-5; D is uncertain. The germline CDR1 and CDR2 sequences are MNHEY and SVGEGT. Deletions cut 5 bases from V and 3 bases from J, with 7 bases between. This CDR3 is 12 amino acids long. Here the CDR3 reads CASSNSKETQYF. The CDR3 DNA sequence: TGTGCCAGCAGTAACAGCAAAGAGACCCAGTACTTC.

The chain is built from TRBV5-4 and TRBJ2-5; D might be TRBD1 (6 bases). The V end lost 4 bases, the J end lost 1 base, and 17 bases lay between the germline ends. The CDR3 is made up of 16 amino acids. The germline gives CDR1 SGHNT, CDR2 YYREEE (reference sequence). DNA of the CDR3: TGTGCCAGCAGCGATCCGGACAGTGGCCCCCAAGAGACCCAGTACTTC. This translates into CASSDPDSGPQETQYF.

This clone was seen ten or more times. The genes are TRBV5-1 and TRBJ2-1, with TRBD1 matching over 9 bases. Germline values: CDR1 SGHRS, CDR2 YFSETQ. V shed 3 bases, J shed 4 bases, and the junction held 2 bases outside the gene matches. This CDR3 is 14 amino acids long. CDR3 nucleotides: TGCGCCAGCAGCTCCGGGACAGGGTACAATGAGCAGTTCTTC. Amino acids: CASSSGTGYNEQFF.